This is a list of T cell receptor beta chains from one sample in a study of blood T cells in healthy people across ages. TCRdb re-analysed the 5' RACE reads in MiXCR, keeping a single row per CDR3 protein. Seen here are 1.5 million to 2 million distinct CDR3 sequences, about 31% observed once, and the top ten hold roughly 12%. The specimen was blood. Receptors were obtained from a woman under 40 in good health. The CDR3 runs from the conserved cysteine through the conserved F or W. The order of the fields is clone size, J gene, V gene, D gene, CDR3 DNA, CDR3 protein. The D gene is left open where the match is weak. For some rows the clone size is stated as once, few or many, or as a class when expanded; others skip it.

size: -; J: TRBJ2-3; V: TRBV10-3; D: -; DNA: TGTGCCATCAGTGAGTCTTTCGGGGTTTCAGATACGCAGTATTTT; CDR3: CAISESFGVSDTQYF
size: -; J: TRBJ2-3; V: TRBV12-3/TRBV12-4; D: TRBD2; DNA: TGTGCCAGCAGTTTAGCGCTAGGGGCTAGCGGGATGAGAGCAGATACGCAGTATTTT; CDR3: CASSLALGASGMRADTQYF
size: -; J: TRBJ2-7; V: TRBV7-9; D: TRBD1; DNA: TGTGCCAGCAGCTTAGCGCGAACAGGGGGACGCTACGAGCAGTACTTC; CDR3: CASSLARTGGRYEQYF
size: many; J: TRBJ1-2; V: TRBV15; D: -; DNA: TGTGCCACCAGCAGAGAATCGGGATATGGCTACACCTTC; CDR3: CATSRESGYGYTF
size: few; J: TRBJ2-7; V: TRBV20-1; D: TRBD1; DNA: TGCAGTGCTAGGCCTTCAGGGGGTAAACACGAGCAGTACTTC; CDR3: CSARPSGGKHEQYF
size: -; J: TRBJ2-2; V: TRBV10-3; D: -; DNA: TGTGCCATCAGTGAACTTTACACCGGGGAGCTGTTTTTT; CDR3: CAISELYTGELFF
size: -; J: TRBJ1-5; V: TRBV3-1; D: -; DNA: TGTGCCAGCAGCCTCAGCCTGTATAACAATCAGCCCCAGCATTTT; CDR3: CASSLSLYNNQPQHF
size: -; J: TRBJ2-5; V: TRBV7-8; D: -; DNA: TGTGCCAGCAGCTTAGGCCCACTCCCCTCCTTACAAGAGACCCAGTACTTC; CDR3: CASSLGPLPSLQETQYF
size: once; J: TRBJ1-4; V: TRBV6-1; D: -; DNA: TGTGCCAGCAGTGAAGCGGGCCAGCAAGGGAGGCTTAATGAAAAACTGTTTTTT; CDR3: CASSEAGQQGRLNEKLFF
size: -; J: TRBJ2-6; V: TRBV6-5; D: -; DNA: TGTGCCAGCAGCCGACCACACTCTGGGGCCAACGTCCTGACTTTC; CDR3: CASSRPHSGANVLTF
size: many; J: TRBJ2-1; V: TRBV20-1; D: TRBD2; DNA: TGCAGTGCTGGGGGGGTAACGAGCCATGAGCAGTTCTTC; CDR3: CSAGGVTSHEQFF
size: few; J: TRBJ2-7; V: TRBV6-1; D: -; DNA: TGTGCCAGCAGTGATGAGGGAATCTCGGGTGAGCAGTACTTC; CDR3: CASSDEGISGEQYF
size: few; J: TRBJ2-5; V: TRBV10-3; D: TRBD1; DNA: TGTGCCATCAGTAGGACAGGGAAAGAGACCCAGTACTTC; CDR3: CAISRTGKETQYF
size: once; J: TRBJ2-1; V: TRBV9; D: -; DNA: TGTGCCAGCAGCTCGACCCCCAGAAACAATGAGCAGTTCTTC; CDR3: CASSSTPRNNEQFF
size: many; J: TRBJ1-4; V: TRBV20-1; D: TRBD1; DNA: TGCAGTGCTATCCATACCGGGGGGGGACAGGGATATCGGAAACTGTTTTTT; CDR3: CSAIHTGGGQGYRKLFF
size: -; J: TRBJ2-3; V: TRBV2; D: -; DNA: TGTGCCAGCAGTGAAGCAGGGTCGCAGTATTTT; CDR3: CASSEAGSQYF